The present T cell receptor beta chain was sequenced within a study of cytotoxic CD8 clonotypes in ibrutinib-treated CLL (dated by TCRdb to about 2021). Concerning the study at large: The cohort had 11 to 12 relapsed/refractory and more than 14 treatment-naive patients; some 17 were IGHV unmutated. Partial responses were observed in roughly 24 patients and complete responses in 2; after a median follow-up of roughly 72 months, remission was maintained in 15 or so patients and progression was observed in approximately 12. Samples at response were collected after a median of around twelve months of treatment, with a range of roughly 6 to 40 months. On average, each sample had about 250,000 productive templates and tens of thousands of productive rearrangements. Of the 86 participants in the trial, about two dozen had longitudinal samples available. Cryopreserved peripheral blood mononuclear cells were collected before treatment, at response, and at either disease progression or sustained remission. Every sample from remission and from progressive disease was obtained while the patients were still on ibrutinib. The paper as a whole reports these results and caveats: Lymph node repertoires were not examined, and the timing of sampling was not matched between patients in sustained remission and those whose disease progressed. Clonality increased at ibrutinib response, stayed stable in sustained remission, and fell back toward baseline at progression. At baseline, clonality was higher than in age-matched healthy donors and showed a strong correlation with circulating CD8+ T-cell counts. Public clonotypes were found to be uncommon and were observed to contract or remain stable during treatment; the increase in clonality was shown to reflect expansion of private clonotypes at ibrutinib response.

The sample's time point label, in plain terms: progressive disease on ibrutinib. For TCR beta library preparation, around 2.2 micrograms of genomic DNA was extracted from cryopreserved PBMCs. Longitudinal blood samples from CLL patients receiving ibrutinib monotherapy were subjected to high-throughput TCR beta sequencing. The patients took part in an open-label, single-center phase 2 trial of ibrutinib monotherapy. On a MiSeq, deep resolution sequencing aimed for a depth between 1 in 1 million and 1 in 200,000 T cells, with each clonotype covered approximately 10x on average. The immunoSEQ hsTCRB Kit was used to generate TCR beta libraries. Turning to the authors' computational methods: Data were analyzed with ImmunoSEQ Data Assistant and ImmunoSEQ Analyzer, with V, D and J genes assigned per IMGT definitions. Clonality, with values ranging from 0 to 1, was calculated as one minus the normalized Shannon entropy of productive rearrangement frequencies. Public clonotype analysis was restricted to overrepresented clonotypes comprising at least 0.05% of each patient's repertoire. Some twelve age-matched healthy donor repertoires from immuneACCESS were used as controls for clonality. Held by TCRdb, this immuneACCESS table contains in-frame sequences only and omits some clones. Under half of the omission traces to an unresolved V gene where checked; the cause of the rest is unknown. Clonal size and the V and J genes are those of that table, whereas D and trimming came from the DNA. This sample comprises about 300,000 clones, about 72% of them detected only once. About 5.3% of the sample lies in the top ten.

The cysteine opens and the phenylalanine closes a CDR3 of 16 amino acids. Just the 48-base CDR3 DNA is kept, in frame starting at base 1. The germline V gene gives CDR1 as WSHSY and CDR2 as SAAADI. Trimming removed 6 bases from V and 0 bases from J, leaving 12 bases between the germline ends. Turning to this clone: Its recognized antigen is unknown. Within one base of it there is no much larger clone, and no base qualities were kept.

The chain employs TRBV10-2 and TRBJ1-6, with the D gene not clear enough to name. Sequencing was performed on PBMCs, taken at disease progression, from a patient treated with ibrutinib. This clonotype originated in a human donor with chronic lymphocytic leukemia. The CDR3 has the sequence CASRGFGSSYNSPLHF. At the DNA level, the sequence is TGCGCCAGCAGGGGATTCGGTAGCTCCTATAATTCACCCCTCCACTTT.